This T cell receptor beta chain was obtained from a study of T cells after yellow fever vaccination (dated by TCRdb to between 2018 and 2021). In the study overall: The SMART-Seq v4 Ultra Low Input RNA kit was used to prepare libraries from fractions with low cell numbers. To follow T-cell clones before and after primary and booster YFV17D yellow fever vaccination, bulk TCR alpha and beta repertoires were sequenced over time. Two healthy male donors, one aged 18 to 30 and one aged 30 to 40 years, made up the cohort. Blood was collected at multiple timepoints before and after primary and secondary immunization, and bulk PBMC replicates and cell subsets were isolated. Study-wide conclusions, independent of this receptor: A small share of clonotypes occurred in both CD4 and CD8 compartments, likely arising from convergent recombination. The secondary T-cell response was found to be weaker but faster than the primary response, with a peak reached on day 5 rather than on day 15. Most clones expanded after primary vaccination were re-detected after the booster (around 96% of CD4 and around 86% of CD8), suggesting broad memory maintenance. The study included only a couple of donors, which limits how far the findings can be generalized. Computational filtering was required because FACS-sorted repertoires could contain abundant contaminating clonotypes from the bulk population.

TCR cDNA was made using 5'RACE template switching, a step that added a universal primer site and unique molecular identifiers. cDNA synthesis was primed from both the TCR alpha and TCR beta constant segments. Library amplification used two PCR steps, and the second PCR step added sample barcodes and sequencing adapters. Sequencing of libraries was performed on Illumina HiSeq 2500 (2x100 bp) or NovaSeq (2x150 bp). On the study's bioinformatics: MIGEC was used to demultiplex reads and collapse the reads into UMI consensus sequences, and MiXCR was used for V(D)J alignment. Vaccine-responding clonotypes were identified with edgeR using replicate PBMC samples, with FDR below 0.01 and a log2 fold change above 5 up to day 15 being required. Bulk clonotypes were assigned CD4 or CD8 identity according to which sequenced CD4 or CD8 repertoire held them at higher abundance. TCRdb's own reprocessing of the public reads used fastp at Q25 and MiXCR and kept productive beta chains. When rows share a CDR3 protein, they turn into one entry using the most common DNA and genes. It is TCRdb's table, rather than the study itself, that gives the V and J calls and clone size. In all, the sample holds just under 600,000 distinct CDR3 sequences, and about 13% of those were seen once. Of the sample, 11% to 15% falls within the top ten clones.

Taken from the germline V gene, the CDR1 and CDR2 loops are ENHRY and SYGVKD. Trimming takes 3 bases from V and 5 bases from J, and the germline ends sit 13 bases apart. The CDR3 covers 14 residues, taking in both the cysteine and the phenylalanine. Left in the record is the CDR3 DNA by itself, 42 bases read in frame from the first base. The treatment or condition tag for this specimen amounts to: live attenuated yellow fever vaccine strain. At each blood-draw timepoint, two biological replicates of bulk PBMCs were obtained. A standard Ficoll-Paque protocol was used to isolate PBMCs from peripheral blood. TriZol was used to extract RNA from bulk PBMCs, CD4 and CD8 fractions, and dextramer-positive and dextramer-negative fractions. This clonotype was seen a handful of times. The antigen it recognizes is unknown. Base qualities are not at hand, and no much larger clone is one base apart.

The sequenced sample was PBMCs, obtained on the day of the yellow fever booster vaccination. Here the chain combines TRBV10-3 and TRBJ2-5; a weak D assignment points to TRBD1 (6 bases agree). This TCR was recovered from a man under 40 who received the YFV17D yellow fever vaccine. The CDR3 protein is CAISDRGDTETQYF. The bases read TGTGCCATCAGTGACAGGGGCGATACGGAGACCCAGTACTTC.